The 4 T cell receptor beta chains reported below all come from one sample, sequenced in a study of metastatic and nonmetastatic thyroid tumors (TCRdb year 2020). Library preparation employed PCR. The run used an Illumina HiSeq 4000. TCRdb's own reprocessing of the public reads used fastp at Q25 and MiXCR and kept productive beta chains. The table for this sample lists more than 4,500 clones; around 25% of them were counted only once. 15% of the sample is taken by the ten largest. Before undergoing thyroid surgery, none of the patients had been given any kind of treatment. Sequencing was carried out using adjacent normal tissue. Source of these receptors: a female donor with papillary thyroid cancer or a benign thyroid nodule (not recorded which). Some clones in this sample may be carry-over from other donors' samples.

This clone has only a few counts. This CDR3 is CASSDSHASTDTQYF. DNA of the CDR3: TGTGCCAGCAGCGATTCACATGCTAGTACAGATACGCAGTATTTT. The chain couples TRBV6-1 to TRBJ2-3; D not resolved. CDR1 MNHNS and CDR2 SASEGT come from the germline V gene. The CDR3 has 15 amino acids. V was pared by 6 bases and J by 3 bases, with 16 bases between.

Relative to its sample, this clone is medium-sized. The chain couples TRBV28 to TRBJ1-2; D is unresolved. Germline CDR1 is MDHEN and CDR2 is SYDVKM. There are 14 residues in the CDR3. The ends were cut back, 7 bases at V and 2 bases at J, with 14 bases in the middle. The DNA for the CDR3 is TGTGCCAGCACTACCGGAGGAGGAAACTATGGCTACACCTTC. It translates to CASTTGGGNYGYTF.

CDR3 region: CASSLGDIAWYF. The CDR3 DNA reads as TGTGCCAGCAGTTTAGGGGACATCGCCTGGTACTTC. V usage is TRBV28 and J usage is TRBJ2-7, with a tentative D call TRBD1 (6 bases). The V end was cut by 2 bases, the J end by 12 bases, with 14 bases between. Germline assignment: CDR1 MDHEN and CDR2 SYDVKM. There are 12 residues in the CDR3.

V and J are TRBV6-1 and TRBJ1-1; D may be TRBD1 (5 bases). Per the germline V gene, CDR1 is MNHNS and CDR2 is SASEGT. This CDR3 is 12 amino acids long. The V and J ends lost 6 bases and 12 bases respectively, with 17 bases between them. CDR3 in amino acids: CASRATGLRTFF. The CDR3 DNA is TGTGCCAGCAGAGCCACGGGGCTCCGCACTTTCTTT.